This T cell receptor (beta chain) was sequenced in a study of cytomegalovirus exposure and HLA in healthy donors. The CDR3 covers 13 residues. The germline gives CDR1 MDHEN, CDR2 SYDVKM. The V end was cut by 8 bases, the J end by 11 bases, with 19 bases between. The study ran its PCR with 60 Vbeta and 13 Jbeta primers. TCRdb keeps only in-frame clones here, not all; method: immunoSEQ multiplex PCR. The data contain about 78,000 clones, around 60% of them singletons. This chain uses TRBV28 with TRBJ1-5, with D tentatively TRBD1 (5 bases). The material sequenced was PBMCs. This receptor was obtained from a man aged 25-40 years in good health and CMV-seropositive. As DNA, the CDR3 is TGTGCCAGCGGGCGTGGTTGGGGCCAGGCCCAGCATTTT. This encodes CASGRGWGQAQHF.